The following is a T cell receptor beta chain sequence with its context. Its antigen remains unknown. This sample was included in a study of T cell repertoires in cytomegalovirus infection. Overall study: CMV infection plus the matching HLA type was flagged by public TCR beta signatures. Study results and limitations: Dominant in the ex vivo response were TCR beta clonotypes restricted by HLA-C and specific for CMV.

The length of the CDR3 is 14 residues. J gave up 5 bases and V 4 bases, and 7 bases lay outside the gene matches. Germline V gives CDR1 ENHRY, CDR2 SYGVKD. MiXCR, run by TCRdb on the reads, gives a single entry per CDR3 protein. The sample yields roughly 310,000 distinct CDR3 sequences, 29% seen once. Sequencing used cultured PBMCs, obtained from culture after CMV antigen stimulation. The sequence derives from a human donor in good health (CMV status not recorded). Some clones in this sample may be carry-over from other donors' samples. The rearrangement joins TRBV10-3 to TRBJ1-2, with 7 positions matching TRBD1. CDR3: CAISGGGEWYGYTF. DNA of the CDR3: TGTGCCATCAGTGGAGGGGGCGAATGGTATGGCTACACCTTC.